The present entry profiles one TCR beta chain with its context. Its matching antigen is unknown. The data were obtained in a study of cytomegalovirus exposure and HLA in healthy donors. Whole-study findings and limits: The authors enumerated under 200 TCR beta chains as linked to cytomegalovirus. Productive status was seen about 87% or about 30% of the time for most TCR beta V segments in an earlier analysis. TCR association rates varied by HLA locus in a later analysis, with DRB1 highest and HLA-C lowest.

The CDR3 totals 16 residues. V trimming: 7 bases; J trimming: 0 bases; junction bases outside the gene matches: 7. Germline CDR1 SGHRS, CDR2 YFSETQ. Amplification used 60 Vbeta primers and 13 Jbeta primers. Original data processing: Later, an analysis found about 80 million unique TCR beta chains, and roughly 9.9 million of these were shared. Here immunoSEQ multiplex PCR was the method, and the copy in TCRdb shows in-frame clones only, minus some. The V and J calls and clone size were taken over from that table, and D and trimming were inferred from the DNA. Here the sample spans around 110,000 clones, roughly 80% being singletons.

This clonotype was obtained from a man aged 25 to 40 in good health and CMV-seronegative. Sequences were obtained from PBMCs. V usage is TRBV5-1 and J usage is TRBJ2-3; 11 bases line up with TRBD1. This CDR3 is CASFRDRGTSTDTQYF. The CDR3 nucleotides read TGCGCCAGCTTCCGGGACAGGGGGACGAGCACAGATACGCAGTATTTT.